This TCR beta chain was sequenced during a study of shared clonotypes between healthy human individuals. Assay: immunoSEQ multiplex PCR; the TCRdb copy retains only in-frame clones and omits some. Here the sample spans over a million clones, about four fifths being singletons. The CDR3 runs 11 residues. CDR1 is SQVTM and CDR2 is ANQGSEA in the germline V gene. The V end was cut by 7 bases, the J end by 2 bases, with 9 bases between. Concerning this clone itself: The sample carries other DNA sequences with the same CDR3.

This TCR came from a man younger than 35 in good health. Some clones in this sample may be carry-over from other donors' samples. The sequenced sample consisted of memory CD4+ T cells from PBMCs. Regarding subset: CD45RA-negative fraction. This chain connects TRBV29-1 to TRBJ2-7, with D tentatively TRBD2 (6 bases). The CDR3 nucleotides read TGCAGCGCGGGCGGGACCTACGAGCAGTACTTC. It yields the protein CSAGGTYEQYF.